Each of the 21 T cell receptor beta chains below was sequenced from the same sample in a study of shared clonotypes between healthy human individuals. Profiled with immunoSEQ multiplex PCR; TCRdb holds only in-frame clones, not every one. This table holds millions of clones, roughly 94% found once. Naive CD8 cells comprised CD45RO-negative, CCR7-positively selected cells, excluding terminally differentiated effector memory CD45RA+ cells. Sequences were obtained from naive CD8+ T cells sorted from blood. The source of these receptors is a man younger than 35 in good health.

The V and J genes are TRBV27 and TRBJ1-4; TRBD1 is a possible D gene (5 bases). Germline-derived CDR1 and CDR2 are MNHEY and SMNVEV (reference sequence). The CDR3 length is 14 residues. V lost 4 bases and J 8 bases, leaving 14 bases between the germline ends. The CDR3, as DNA: TGTGCCAGCAGTTGGATGGGGGATAAGGAAAAACTGTTTTTT. This gives the protein CASSWMGDKEKLFF.

The CDR3 loop reads CASSYSTGNDYGYTF. In nucleotides, the CDR3 is TGTGCCAGCAGTTACTCGACGGGAAATGACTATGGCTACACCTTC. The chain has TRBV6-6 and TRBJ1-2; D is undetermined. The CDR3 consists of 15 residues. Germline lookup yields CDR1 MNHNY and CDR2 SVGAGI (reference sequence). Trimming shortened V by 0 bases and J by 3 bases, and 11 bases separated the two germline ends.

The J gene is TRBJ1-2, the V gene TRBV7-9, with D maybe TRBD1 (5 bases). CDR1 and CDR2 from the germline V gene are SEHNR and FQNEAQ (reference sequence). This CDR3 contains 15 residues. Between the trimmed V and J ends, which lost 0 bases and 7 bases, there was a span of 15 bases. The CDR3 coding sequence is TGTGCCAGCAGCTTAGCGGGGACGGGTAAAGCTGGCTACACCTTC. This translates into CASSLAGTGKAGYTF.

Turning to this clone: Distinct nucleotide sequences in the sample also encode this CDR3. The chain's CDR3 is CASSLAGDYGYTF. As DNA, the CDR3 is TGTGCCAGCAGTTTAGCAGGGGACTATGGCTACACCTTC. This chain joins TRBV9 and TRBJ1-2; D might be TRBD1 (6 bases). This CDR3 is built from 13 residues. Trimming pared 5 bases from V and 3 bases from J, leaving 11 bases between. Germline-derived CDR1 and CDR2 are SGDLS and YYNGEE.

The chain carries TRBV5-4 and TRBJ1-2; TRBD1 aligns across 8 bases. V gave up 5 bases and J gave up 5 bases; unmatched junction bases: 11. The CDR3 is 15 amino acids. Per germline, CDR1 SGHNT and CDR2 YYREEE (reference sequence). CDR3 nucleotides: TGTGCCAGCAGATCGCCAGGGGGCACGGGTTATGGCTACACCTTC. Residues: CASRSPGGTGYGYTF.

This chain connects TRBV6-5 to TRBJ2-2; a possible D gene is TRBD1 (5 bases). Deletions cut 5 bases from V and 0 bases from J, with 10 bases between. The germline gives CDR1 MNHEY, CDR2 SVGAGI. This CDR3 is 15 amino acids long. In DNA, the CDR3 is TGTGCCAGCAGTACGCGACAGACGAACACCGGGGAGCTGTTTTTT. This sequence encodes CASSTRQTNTGELFF.

V and J are TRBV27 and TRBJ1-5; D unclear. CDR3 length: 16 amino acids. Between the trimmed V and J ends, which lost 2 bases and 0 bases, there was a span of 11 bases. CDR1 and CDR2 (germline): MNHEY, SMNVEV (reference sequence). As DNA, the CDR3 is TGTGCCAGCAGTTTAAATTTTGAGGATAGCAATCAGCCCCAGCATTTT. Translation gives CASSLNFEDSNQPQHF.

Regarding this clone: The same CDR3 arises from other DNA sequences in this sample as well. This chain links TRBV9 with TRBJ2-7; the D is unclear. V was cut by 0 bases and J by 2 bases, with 9 bases left in between. The CDR3 length is 14 residues. Germline V lookup: CDR1 SGDLS, CDR2 YYNGEE. Here the CDR3 reads CASSVAGGPYEQYF. The CDR3 DNA follows: TGTGCCAGCAGCGTAGCCGGCGGTCCCTACGAGCAGTACTTC.

J is TRBJ1-5 and V is TRBV7-9, with TRBD1 as a possible D gene (5 bases). The CDR3 extends over 14 amino acids. Germline V gives CDR1 SEHNR, CDR2 FQNEAQ (reference sequence). Trimming took off 5 bases at V and 4 bases at J, with 12 bases between the two ends. DNA of the CDR3: TGTGCCAGCAGCGCAGACGGGGGAAATCAGCCCCAGCATTTT. It specifies CASSADGGNQPQHF.

This chain uses TRBV29-1 with TRBJ2-3; 7 bases align to TRBD1. Looked up from germline, CDR1 is SQVTM and CDR2 is ANQGSEA. V shed 5 bases, J shed 4 bases, and the junction held 9 bases outside the gene matches. The CDR3 sequence is 14 residues long. The CDR3 DNA reads as TGCAGCGTTTACGGACAGGCTTGGCCAGATACGCAGTATTTT. It specifies CSVYGQAWPDTQYF.

This rearrangement joins TRBV6-6 to TRBJ2-3; maybe TRBD1 (6 bases). CDR1 and CDR2 (germline): MNHNY, SVGAGI (reference sequence). The V and J ends lost 8 bases and 1 base respectively, with 13 bases between them. This CDR3 has 14 amino acids. CDR3 in DNA: TGTGCCAGCTTCACCGACAGGCGCACAGATACGCAGTATTTT. Translated: CASFTDRRTDTQYF.

The chain joins TRBV27 to TRBJ2-7; D is unclear. The CDR3 covers 11 residues. V was pared by 8 bases and J by 0 bases, with 5 bases between. Germline V gives CDR1 MNHEY, CDR2 SMNVEV (reference sequence). CDR3 sequence (DNA): TGTGCCAGCGGCAGCTCCTACGAGCAGTACTTC. Protein sequence: CASGSSYEQYF.

The chain has TRBV7-9 and TRBJ1-2; 7 bases match TRBD1. CDR3 length: 17 amino acids. The junction had 14 bases not matched to a gene; V was cut back by 4 bases and J by 3 bases. The germline V gene encodes CDR1 SEHNR and CDR2 FQNEAQ (reference sequence). Here the CDR3 DNA reads TGTGCCAGCAGCTCCCTAGGGGGCGGAAGTGTTGACTATGGCTACACCTTC. It translates to CASSSLGGGSVDYGYTF.

CDR3 residues: CAISAERGGPRNEQFF. CDR3 DNA: TGTGCCATCAGTGCTGAGCGGGGGGGCCCTCGTAATGAGCAGTTCTTC. The chain employs TRBV10-3 and TRBJ2-1, with 10 positions matching TRBD2. Per the germline V gene, CDR1 is ENHRY and CDR2 is SYGVKD. Trimming at V came to 4 bases and at J to 7 bases, leaving 10 bases not matched to a gene. The CDR3 is made up of 16 amino acids.

The DNA for the CDR3 is TGTGCCAGCAGCTCCGCGGGGACAGGGAATGAAAAACTGTTTTTT. As protein: CASSSAGTGNEKLFF. This chain links TRBV13 with TRBJ1-4; 9 bases agree with TRBD1. V shed 4 bases and J 5 bases; nucleotides not matched to a gene: 5. The germline CDR1 and CDR2 sequences are PRHDT and FYEKMQ (reference sequence). There are 15 residues in the CDR3.

The chain has TRBV11-2 and TRBJ2-2, with D possibly being TRBD1 (5 bases). V was trimmed by 5 bases and J by 4 bases, leaving 17 bases between them. Germline assignment: CDR1 SGHAT and CDR2 FQNNGV. The CDR3 loop spans 16 amino acids. CDR3 sequence reads: CASSPPDSLGTGELFF. The CDR3 nucleotides are TGTGCCAGCAGCCCACCCGACAGCCTGGGCACCGGGGAGCTGTTTTTT.

Concerning this clone itself: This sample also contains other DNA sequences that code for the same CDR3. The rearrangement links TRBV19 to TRBJ1-2; possibly TRBD1 for D (5 bases). V lost 3 bases to trimming and J lost 4 bases, with 6 bases between them. Germline CDR1 is LNHDA and CDR2 is SQIVND (reference sequence). The CDR3 consists of 12 residues. The CDR3: CASSIDSYGYTF. The CDR3 DNA reads as TGTGCCAGTAGTATTGACAGCTATGGCTACACCTTC.

The chain recombines TRBV6-6 with TRBJ1-2; tentatively, D is TRBD1 (6 bases). The CDR3 extends over 16 amino acids. From germline, CDR1 is MNHNY and CDR2 SVGAGI (reference sequence). Trimming cost V 2 bases and J 2 bases, with 15 bases left between them. DNA for the CDR3: TGTGCCAGCAGTTACCAAGAGGACAGATGGAACTATGGCTACACCTTC. Protein product: CASSYQEDRWNYGYTF.

This chain connects TRBV6-5 to TRBJ2-5; TRBD2 is a possible D gene (6 bases). V lost 2 bases and J lost 7, with 14 bases in between. This CDR3 spans 14 amino acids. Germline values: CDR1 MNHEY, CDR2 SVGAGI. Here the CDR3 reads CASSYGAGTGTQYF. DNA for the CDR3: TGTGCCAGCAGTTACGGGGCGGGGACGGGGACCCAGTACTTC.

This clone was picked up one time. This sequence joins TRBV27 and TRBJ2-1, with 12 bases identical to TRBD2. The length of the CDR3 is 16 residues. J gave up 10 bases and V 4 bases, and 11 bases lay outside the gene matches. The germline gives CDR1 MNHEY, CDR2 SMNVEV (reference sequence). The CDR3 sequence: CASSSIRTSGVEEQFF. CDR3 in DNA: TGTGCCAGCAGTTCTATACGGACTAGCGGGGTAGAAGAGCAGTTCTTC.

CDR3: CASSSSSDNEQFF. CDR3 DNA: TGTGCCAGCAGCTCCTCATCGGACAATGAGCAGTTCTTC. V usage is TRBV7-6 and J usage is TRBJ2-1; the D is unclear. Germline values: CDR1 SGHVS, CDR2 FNYEAQ. The length of the CDR3 is 13 residues. The V and J ends lost 4 bases and 5 bases respectively, with 9 bases between them.